Reported below is one TCR beta chain. The V gene's germline CDR1 is SGHNT and CDR2 YENEEA. The V gene end was trimmed by 5 bases and the J gene end by 0 bases; junction bases not matched to a gene: 8. The CDR3 is 19 residues long. The sample comes from a study of T cells in tumors after PD-1 blockade. Study context: Patients received pembrolizumab 200 mg every 3 weeks or cemiplimab 350 mg every 2 weeks.

Here immunoSEQ multiplex PCR was the method, and the copy in TCRdb shows in-frame clones only, minus some. The sample lists about 33,000 clones; about 77% were seen once. This chain joins TRBV11-3 and TRBJ2-6; 12 bases line up with TRBD2. The clonotype comes from a human donor with basal cell carcinoma. The material was PBMCs, obtained before anti-PD-1 treatment. The CDR3 DNA follows: TGTGCCAGCAGCCTAGCCTGGACTAGCGGGATCTCTGGGGCCAACGTCCTGACTTTC. Residues: CASSLAWTSGISGANVLTF. Full variable domain (missing parts from reference TRBV11-3 and TRBJ2-6): EAGVVQSPRYKIIEKKQPVAFWCNPISGHNTLYWYLQNLGQGPELLIRYENEEAVDDSQLPKDRFSAERLKGVDSTLKIQPAELGDSAVYLCASSLAWTSGISGANVLTFGAGSRLTVL.